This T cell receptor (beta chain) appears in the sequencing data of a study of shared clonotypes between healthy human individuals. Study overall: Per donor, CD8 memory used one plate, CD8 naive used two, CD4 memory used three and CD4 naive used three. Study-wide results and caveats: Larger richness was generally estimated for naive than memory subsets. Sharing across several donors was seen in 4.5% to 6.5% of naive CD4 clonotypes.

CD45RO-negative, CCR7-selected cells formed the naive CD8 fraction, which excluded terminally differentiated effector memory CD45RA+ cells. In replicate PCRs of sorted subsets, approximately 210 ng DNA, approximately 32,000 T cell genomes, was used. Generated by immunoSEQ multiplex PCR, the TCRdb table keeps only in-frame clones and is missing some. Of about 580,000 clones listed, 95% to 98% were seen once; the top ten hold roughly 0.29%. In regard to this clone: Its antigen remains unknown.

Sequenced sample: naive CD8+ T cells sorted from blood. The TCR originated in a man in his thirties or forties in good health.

This chain's CDR3 is CASSQAGQGAYEQYF. CDR3 in DNA: TGTGCCAGCAGCCAAGCCGGACAGGGAGCCTACGAGCAGTACTTC. The chain couples TRBV14 to TRBJ2-7; the match to TRBD1 covers 8 bases. The CDR3 runs 15 residues. CDR1 SGHDN and CDR2 FVKESK come from the germline V gene. The trim removed 1 base at V and 2 bases at J, leaving 4 bases unmatched. The whole variable domain, remainder taken from reference TRBV14 and TRBJ2-7, is EAGVTQFPSHSVIEKGQTVTLRCDPISGHDNLYWYRRVMGKEIKFLLHFVKESKQDESGMPNNRFLAERTGGTYSTLKVQPAELEDSGVYFCASSQAGQGAYEQYFGPGTRLTVT.